The 7 T cell receptor beta chains in this list originate from one sample, sequenced in a study of T cell changes during pregnancy in multiple sclerosis. Clones were sequenced by immunoSEQ multiplex PCR, and TCRdb holds only the in-frame ones, with some missing. The sample lists 57,000 or so clones, approximately 90% seen once, with 3% to 4.5% in the top ten. This material consisted of peripheral blood, taken after pregnancy. Every receptor here comes from a female donor in good health, enrolled as a control in a pregnancy study.

V is TRBV11-2 and J is TRBJ2-2, with 13 nucleotides matching TRBD2. Per germline, CDR1 SGHAT and CDR2 FQNNGV. The CDR3 is 18 residues long. Unmatched junction bases numbered 6, after V lost 2 bases and J lost 3 bases. The CDR3 DNA reads TGTGCCAGCAGCTTATTACTAGCGGGAGGGCAGGACACCGGGGAGCTGTTTTTT. Translating gives CASSLLLAGGQDTGELFF.

This rearrangement joins TRBV5-6 to TRBJ1-1, with D perhaps matching TRBD1 (5 bases). This CDR3 region has 15 residues. Germline CDR1 reads SGHDT; CDR2 reads YYEEEE. Trimming left V 4 bases short and J 3 bases short, with 16 bases between. The CDR3, as DNA: TGTGCCAGCAGCGTCCTAATGGGGGGACACACTGAAGCTTTCTTT. This translates into CASSVLMGGHTEAFF.

V is TRBV7-9 and J is TRBJ2-5; tentatively, D is TRBD2 (6 bases). The CDR3 is 15 residues long. From germline, CDR1 is SEHNR and CDR2 FQNEAQ (reference sequence). Deletions cut 0 bases from V and 2 bases from J, with 10 bases between. CDR3 nucleotide sequence: TGTGCCAGCAGCTTAGCTAGTGGGGGGCAAGAGACCCAGTACTTC. It codes for CASSLASGGQETQYF.

The chain joins TRBV28 to TRBJ2-7; 10 nucleotides line up with TRBD1. Trimming removed 4 bases from V and 7 bases from J; junction bases left unmatched: 13. The length of the CDR3 is 16 residues. The germline CDR1 and CDR2 sequences are MDHEN and SYDVKM. The CDR3, as DNA: TGTGCCAGCAGTTCCCCCGGGACAGGGGTTCCGGGAGAGCAGTACTTC. Protein: CASSSPGTGVPGEQYF.

This clone was recorded only once. The rearrangement joins TRBV28 to TRBJ2-1; D is unresolved. This CDR3 is 16 amino acids long. The V and J ends lost 6 bases and 0 bases respectively, with 15 bases between them. CDR1 is MDHEN, CDR2 SYDVKM, per germline. The CDR3 bases are TGTGCCAGCAGCCCACTTTCACTGAACTCCTACAATGAGCAGTTCTTC. This sequence encodes CASSPLSLNSYNEQFF.

V gene TRBV7-2 combines with J gene TRBJ1-2; the D is unclear. The CDR3 runs 13 residues. V lost 2 bases and J 6 bases, leaving 10 bases between the germline ends. The germline gives CDR1 SGHTA, CDR2 FQGNSA. CDR3 sequence (DNA): TGTGCCAGCAGCTTAAATCGGGAAGATGGCTACACCTTC. Amino acid sequence: CASSLNREDGYTF. Supplemented by reference TRBV7-2 and TRBJ1-2, the full variable domain reads GAGVSQSPSNKVTEKGKDVELRCDPISGHTALYWYRQSLGQGLEFLIYFQGNSAPDKSGLPSDRFSAERTGGSVSTLTIQRTQQEDSAVYLCASSLNREDGYTFGSGTRLTVV.

In its sample, this clone was seen once. The chain combines TRBV7-9 with TRBJ1-2, with 7 bases that match TRBD1. Germline lookup yields CDR1 SEHNR and CDR2 FQNEAQ (reference sequence). The CDR3 sequence is 15 residues long. Germline trimming cut 5 bases from V and 0 bases from J; bases unmatched to any gene: 6. Here the CDR3 DNA reads TGTGCCAGCAGCGGACGACAGGGAGCTAACTATGGCTACACCTTC. Encoded protein: CASSGRQGANYGYTF.